This T cell receptor (beta chain) was observed in a study of beta chain features in type 1 diabetes. Without exception, sorted populations had purity beyond 95%. Only a few counts were recorded for this clone. The antigen remains undetermined. Investigators reverse transcribed all isolated RNA, so they sequenced expressed TCRB transcripts. Assay used: immunoSEQ multiplex PCR; TCRdb lists only in-frame clones, some missing. The table includes a few hundred thousand clones, roughly 11% detected once. Findings and caveats of the study: Compared to healthy donors, patients appeared to have naive, central memory and Treg TCRB repertoires that were more alike. Fewer insertions but more deletions were seen at VDJ junctions in type 1 diabetes patients.

Specimen: central memory CD4+ T cells from blood. The TCR was taken from a man aged 18 to 35 in good health.

The CDR3 region has the DNA TGCAGCGTTAGGACAGGGGGGGCCAATGAGCAGTTCTTC. It encodes CSVRTGGANEQFF. V usage is TRBV29-1 and J usage is TRBJ2-1; 10 bases fit TRBD1. Germline assignment: CDR1 SQVTM and CDR2 ANQGSEA. The CDR3 spans 13 residues. J was trimmed by 6 bases and V by 5 bases; bases with no gene match: 4.